These 27 T cell receptor beta chains originate from one sample sequenced in a study of shared clonotypes between healthy human individuals. The data were produced by immunoSEQ multiplex PCR, yet TCRdb's version contains in-frame clones alone and is incomplete. The top ten hold roughly 1.5% of the sample, which has 980,000 or so clones, more than 75% seen once. The material sequenced was memory CD4+ T cells sorted from blood. Subset specified: CD45RA-negative fraction. The receptor source for this set is a man between 18 and 35 years old in good health.

As regards this clone: Other DNA sequences from this sample encode an identical CDR3 as well. The chain uses TRBV19 and TRBJ2-6, with D perhaps matching TRBD2 (5 bases). Trimming shortened V by 3 bases and J by 2 bases, and 8 bases separated the two germline ends. The CDR3 consists of 15 residues. Germline lookup yields CDR1 LNHDA and CDR2 SQIVND (reference sequence). Here the CDR3 DNA reads TGTGCCAGTAGTATCAGAGGGCCTGGGGCCAACGTCCTGACTTTC. Translated, it gives CASSIRGPGANVLTF.

The rearrangement links TRBV11-2 to TRBJ2-1; TRBD2 might be the D (6 bases). This CDR3 has 13 residues. V lost 1 base and J lost 10, with 11 bases in between. CDR1 is SGHAT and CDR2 is FQNNGV in the germline V gene. The chain's CDR3 is CASSLGLGPEQFF. The CDR3 bases are TGTGCCAGCAGCTTAGGACTAGGTCCGGAGCAGTTCTTC.

V and J are TRBV5-1 and TRBJ2-2, with D uncertain. Germline V gene lookup returns CDR1 SGHRS and CDR2 YFSETQ. This CDR3 contains 14 residues. The V end was cut by 0 bases, the J end by 5 bases, with 8 bases between. The CDR3 reads CASSLETLTGELFF. CDR3 DNA: TGCGCCAGCAGCTTGGAGACTTTGACCGGGGAGCTGTTTTTT.

CDR3: CASSQGATSGVQETQYF. CDR3 coding DNA: TGTGCCAGCAGCCAGGGGGCCACTAGCGGGGTGCAAGAGACCCAGTACTTC. The chain links TRBV7-2 to TRBJ2-5; 10 bases are a match to TRBD2. Trimming took 5 bases from V and 2 from J; bases not matched to a gene: 11. The germline V gene encodes CDR1 SGHTA and CDR2 FQGNSA. This CDR3 spans 17 amino acids.

The V call is TRBV6-1, the J call TRBJ1-3, with D unresolved. Germline loops: CDR1 MNHNS, CDR2 SASEGT. CDR3 length: 12 residues. V lost 8 bases, J lost 7 bases, and 12 bases lay in between. This CDR3 reads CASSLSANTIYF. Here the CDR3 DNA reads TGTGCCAGCTCTCTATCGGCGAACACCATATATTTT.

The rearrangement uses TRBV18 and TRBJ1-3; the D is unclear. This CDR3 is built from 14 residues. Trimming left V 2 bases short and J 1 base short, with 6 bases between. Germline V gene data show CDR1 as KGHSH and CDR2 as LQKENI. For the CDR3, the DNA is TGTGCCAGCTCACCAAGAGAATCTGGAAACACCATATATTTT. Protein: CASSPRESGNTIYF.

V gene TRBV7-2 combines with J gene TRBJ2-1; 8 bases agree with TRBD2. Per germline, CDR1 SGHTA and CDR2 FQGNSA. The junction had 14 bases not matched to a gene; V was cut back by 6 bases and J by 7 bases. The CDR3 loop spans 16 amino acids. Here the CDR3 DNA reads TGTGCCAGCAGAAAAGGCGGGGGGAGGTTGGGTAATGAGCAGTTCTTC. Translating gives CASRKGGGRLGNEQFF. Full variable domain (rest looked up from reference TRBV7-2 and TRBJ2-1): GAGVSQSPSNKVTEKGKDVELRCDPISGHTALYWYRQSLGQGLEFLIYFQGNSAPDKSGLPSDRFSAERTGGSVSTLTIQRTQQEDSAVYLCASRKGGGRLGNEQFFGPGTRLTVL.

The J gene is TRBJ1-3, the V gene TRBV5-1, with D hard to call. The length of the CDR3 is 16 residues. In germline, CDR1 is SGHRS, CDR2 YFSETQ. Trimming took 0 bases from V and 0 from J, leaving 10 bases between them. The CDR3, as DNA: TGCGCCAGCAGCTTGGCCGGCAGCTTCTCTGGAAACACCATATATTTT. Amino acid sequence: CASSLAGSFSGNTIYF.

The chain joins TRBV6-5 to TRBJ2-2, with a possible D match to TRBD1 (8 bases). CDR1 MNHEY and CDR2 SVGAGI come from the germline V gene. The CDR3 spans 14 residues. Trimming shortened V by 7 bases and J by 4 bases, and 13 bases separated the two germline ends. CDR3 bases: TGTGCCAGCACCAACAGGGGGGGCACCGGGGAGCTGTTTTTT. Translating it yields CASTNRGGTGELFF.

V gene TRBV5-1 combines with J gene TRBJ1-2; a possible D gene is TRBD1 (6 bases). Between the trimmed V and J ends, which lost 0 bases and 8 bases, there was a span of 20 bases. The CDR3 contains 16 residues. CDR1 is SGHRS, CDR2 YFSETQ, per germline. Written as DNA, the CDR3 is TGCGCCAGCAGCTTGGCCAGGGTGCAGGGGACTTCCGGCTACACCTTC. It yields the protein CASSLARVQGTSGYTF.

This clone turned up a few times. V usage is TRBV5-1 and J usage is TRBJ2-5, with 7 bases lining up with TRBD1. The junction had 4 bases not matched to a gene; V was cut back by 0 bases and J by 5 bases. The CDR3 runs to 14 residues. Germline CDR1 and CDR2: SGHRS and YFSETQ. Here the CDR3 DNA reads TGCGCCAGCAGCTTGGGGGACAGTCGGGAGACCCAGTACTTC. It is translated as CASSLGDSRETQYF.

As for this clone: The same CDR3 can be traced to other DNA sequences in this sample. The chain has TRBV18 and TRBJ2-3; the D is unclear. The CDR3 covers 13 residues. CDR1 is KGHSH, CDR2 LQKENI, per germline. Trimming left V 4 bases short and J 1 base short, with 6 bases between. In DNA, the CDR3 is TGTGCCAGCTCACTTCCGGGCACAGATACGCAGTATTTT. Its translation is CASSLPGTDTQYF.

This clone has a single count. The chain combines TRBV19 with TRBJ1-6; D is perhaps TRBD1 (5 bases). With 6 bases removed from V and 8 bases from J, the gap between germline ends came to 11 bases. The CDR3 loop spans 13 amino acids. Germline V lookup: CDR1 LNHDA, CDR2 SQIVND (reference sequence). The CDR3 bases are TGTGCCAGTAGGGACATCATTTATTCACCCCTCCACTTT. Its translation is CASRDIIYSPLHF.

This clone was seen once. This rearrangement joins TRBV10-3 to TRBJ1-2; TRBD1 might be the D (5 bases). Germline V gene lookup returns CDR1 ENHRY and CDR2 SYGVKD. The length of the CDR3 is 11 residues. V shed 11 bases and J shed 2 bases, with 9 bases lying between them. In DNA form, the CDR3 reads TGTGCCCTAGGGGTAAACTATGGCTACACCTTC. It yields the protein CALGVNYGYTF.

A few counts support this clone. The chain joins TRBV19 to TRBJ1-2; a possible D gene is TRBD1 (6 bases). V was shortened by 5 bases and J by 4 bases, with 14 bases between the two germline ends. CDR1 is LNHDA and CDR2 is SQIVND in the germline V gene (reference sequence). This CDR3 is 14 amino acids long. The CDR3 is CASSLQGKGYGYTF. CDR3 nucleotides: TGTGCCAGTAGTCTACAGGGAAAAGGCTATGGCTACACCTTC. Looking up the rest from reference TRBV19 and TRBJ1-2 gives the full variable domain: DGGITQSPKYLFRKEGQNVTLSCEQNLNHDAMYWYRQDPGQGLRLIYYSQIVNDFQKGDIAEGYSVSREKKESFPLTVTSAQKNPTAFYLCASSLQGKGYGYTFGSGTRLTVV.

This clone was seen only a few times. This chain uses TRBV5-1 with TRBJ2-2; D possibly uses TRBD1 or TRBD2 (5 bases each). Per the germline V gene, CDR1 is SGHRS and CDR2 is YFSETQ. This CDR3 spans 18 amino acids. The ends were cut back, 3 bases at V and 1 base at J, with 19 bases in the middle. DNA for the CDR3: TGCGCCAGCAGCTCCAGGCGCATGGGACGGATGAACACCGGGGAGCTGTTTTTT. Its translation is CASSSRRMGRMNTGELFF. Together with reference TRBV5-1 and TRBJ2-2, the CDR3 gives the full variable domain: KAGVTQTPRYLIKTRGQQVTLSCSPISGHRSVSWYQQTPGQGLQFLFEYFSETQRNKGNFPGRFSGRQFSNSRSEMNVSTLELGDSALYLCASSSRRMGRMNTGELFFGEGSRLTVL.

The genes are TRBV19 and TRBJ1-1, with D perhaps TRBD1 (6 bases). CDR3 size: 14 residues. The V end was cut by 4 bases, the J end by 3 bases, with 12 bases between. CDR1 is LNHDA and CDR2 is SQIVND in the germline V gene (reference sequence). The chain's CDR3 is CASSRTDFDTEAFF. CDR3 coding DNA: TGTGCCAGTAGTAGGACAGATTTCGACACTGAAGCTTTCTTT. Combining the CDR3 with reference TRBV19 and TRBJ1-1 gives the whole variable domain DGGITQSPKYLFRKEGQNVTLSCEQNLNHDAMYWYRQDPGQGLRLIYYSQIVNDFQKGDIAEGYSVSREKKESFPLTVTSAQKNPTAFYLCASSRTDFDTEAFFGQGTRLTVV.

The chain links TRBV6-5 to TRBJ2-3; D gene ambiguous. The germline V and J ends were trimmed by 2 bases and 5 bases, with 11 bases remaining between them. This CDR3 is 14 amino acids long. In germline, CDR1 is MNHEY, CDR2 SVGAGI. CDR3 coding DNA: TGTGCCAGCAGTTACGACCTTTTTGGAGATACGCAGTATTTT. Its protein is CASSYDLFGDTQYF.

The chain couples TRBV9 to TRBJ2-7; the match to TRBD1 covers 8 bases. V was pared by 3 bases and J by 6 bases, with 14 bases of the junction left unmatched. Germline CDR1 and CDR2: SGDLS and YYNGEE. The CDR3 sequence is 16 residues long. The CDR3 sequence is CASSAQPGTGEGEQYF. The CDR3 DNA is TGTGCCAGCAGCGCCCAGCCCGGGACAGGAGAAGGCGAGCAGTACTTC.

Notes on this clone: A much bigger clone sits one base away, suggesting this may be a read error. The V gene is TRBV5-1, the J gene TRBJ2-7; the D gene is possibly TRBD1 (5 bases). Germline V lookup: CDR1 SGHRS, CDR2 YFSETQ. The CDR3 has 14 amino acids. V was clipped by 0 bases and J by 2 bases, with 9 bases between them. CDR3 sequence: CASSLGQTPYEQYF. CDR3 sequence (DNA): TGCGCCAGCAGCTTGGGACAGACTCCCTACGAGCAGTACTTC.

The chain is built from TRBV21-1 and TRBJ2-6; the D segment call TRBD1 is taken from the table without a DNA check. TRBV21-1 counts as a pseudogene. The CDR3 sequence is 18 residues long. CDR3 protein: CASSKVRQGFSGANVLTF. DNA for the CDR3: TGTGCCAGCAGCAAAGTAAGACAGGGGTTCTCTGGGGCCAACGTCCTGACTTTC.

The V gene is TRBV2, the J gene TRBJ1-2, with TRBD1 matching over 7 bases. The V gene's germline CDR1 is SNHLY and CDR2 FYNNEI. The V and J ends lost 7 bases and 2 bases, in that order; junction bases with no gene match: 7. CDR3 length equals 14 residues. The CDR3 is CASNSDRANYGYTF. The CDR3 DNA follows: TGTGCCAGCAACAGCGACAGGGCCAACTATGGCTACACCTTC.

This clone showed up just once. The V and J genes are TRBV5-6 and TRBJ1-6, with D perhaps matching TRBD1 (5 bases). V lost 2 bases and J lost 3, with 12 bases in between. The CDR3 totals 16 residues. The germline V gene encodes CDR1 SGHDT and CDR2 YYEEEE. CDR3 amino acids: CASSLWGQGYNSPLHF. The CDR3 DNA reads as TGTGCCAGCAGCTTATGGGGCCAGGGCTATAATTCACCCCTCCACTTT.

The rearrangement links TRBV30 to TRBJ1-2; D is possibly TRBD1 (6 bases). The CDR3 runs 15 residues. Trimming pared 0 bases from V and 6 bases from J, leaving 17 bases between. Looked up from germline, CDR1 is GTSNPN and CDR2 is SVGIG (reference sequence). The CDR3 here is CAWSVLGGLRDGYTF. The DNA of the CDR3 is TGTGCCTGGAGTGTACTCGGGGGGCTAAGGGATGGCTACACCTTC.

This chain links TRBV9 with TRBJ1-5; D remains unclear. Trimming stripped 4 bases from V and 7 bases from J, with 15 bases between. CDR1 and CDR2 (germline): SGDLS, YYNGEE. CDR3 length: 14 amino acids. CDR3 amino acids: CASSSGVGGQPQHF. CDR3 nucleotide sequence: TGTGCCAGCAGCTCCGGAGTGGGCGGACAGCCCCAGCATTTT.

This clone turned up a few times. In the same sample, other DNA sequences code for this CDR3. CDR3 DNA sequence: TGTGCCAGCAGCCTAGGAAGTAACACTGAAGCTTTCTTT. Translated: CASSLGSNTEAFF. The rearrangement joins TRBV7-9 to TRBJ1-1; D not resolved. The length of the CDR3 is 13 residues. Germline V gene data show CDR1 as SEHNR and CDR2 as FQNEAQ (reference sequence). V lost 5 bases and J 2 bases, leaving 9 bases between the germline ends. The full variable domain, completed using reference TRBV7-9 and TRBJ1-1, is DTGVSQNPRHKITKRGQNVTFRCDPISEHNRLYWYRQTLGQGPEFLTYFQNEAQLEKSRLLSDRFSAERPKGSFSTLEIQRTEQGDSAMYLCASSLGSNTEAFFGQGTRLTVV.

This clone was seen only a few times. The gene calls are TRBV20-1 and TRBJ1-1, with D uncertain. CDR1 and CDR2 (germline): DFQATT, SNEGSKA (reference sequence). With 5 bases removed from V and 4 bases from J, the gap between germline ends came to 8 bases. The CDR3 has 11 amino acids. CDR3 DNA: TGCAGTGCTCCAGGACCCACTGAAGCTTTCTTT. Translation gives CSAPGPTEAFF.